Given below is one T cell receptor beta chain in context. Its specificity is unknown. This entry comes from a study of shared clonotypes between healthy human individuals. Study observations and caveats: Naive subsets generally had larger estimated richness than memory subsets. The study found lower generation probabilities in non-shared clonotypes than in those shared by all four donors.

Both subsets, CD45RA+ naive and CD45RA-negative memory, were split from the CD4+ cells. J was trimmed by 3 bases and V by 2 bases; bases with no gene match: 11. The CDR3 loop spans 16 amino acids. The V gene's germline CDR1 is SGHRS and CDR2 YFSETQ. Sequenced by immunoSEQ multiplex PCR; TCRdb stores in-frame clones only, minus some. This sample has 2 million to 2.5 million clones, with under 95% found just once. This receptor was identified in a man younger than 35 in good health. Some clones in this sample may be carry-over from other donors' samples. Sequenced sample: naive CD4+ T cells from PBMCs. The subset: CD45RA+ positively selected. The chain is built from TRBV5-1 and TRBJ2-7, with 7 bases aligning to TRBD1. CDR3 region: CASSFYGQATYYEQYF. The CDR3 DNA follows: TGCGCCAGCAGCTTCTACGGACAGGCGACCTACTACGAGCAGTACTTC.